This T cell receptor beta chain originates from a study of CXCR3-negative and CXCR3-positive naive CD8 T cells. Each CD8+ T cell subset was sorted in triplicate, a few hundred thousand cells each. The authors gated naive CD8+ T cells as CD45RO-CCR7+CD27+CD95-. Researchers prepared the TRB cDNA libraries using 5' RACE with UMI labels. TCRdb reprocessed the 5' RACE reads; each CDR3 protein has one entry and no DNA is given. In all, the sample yields 150,000 to 170,000 distinct CDR3 sequences. Study conclusions and caveats: Against CXCR3-negative naive cells, CXCR3-positive naive cells showed more hydrophobic TRB CDR3s.

In germline, CDR1 is SGHRS, CDR2 YFSETQ. CDR3 size: 15 residues. A word on this clonotype: The antigen is undetermined.

Material: naive CXCR3+ CD8+ T cells from blood. Subset: CD45RO-CCR7+CD27+CD95- naive CD8+ T cells expressing CXCR3 (TNR3+). The receptor was derived from a human donor in good health. Some clones in this sample may be carry-over from other donors' samples. The chain employs TRBV5-1 and TRBJ1-2. The CDR3 here is CASSLWPGEDYGYTF.